This TCR beta chain was profiled in a study of shared clonotypes between healthy human individuals (TCRdb year 2020). Regarding the study in general: A couple of women and a few men aged 18 to 49 years were included in the cohort. Between about 0.9 and 9 billion PBMCs per donor were obtained by leukapheresis. Per donor, three plates each were used for CD4 naive and CD4 memory, two for CD8 naive, and one for CD8 memory. Different laboratories and diverse techniques were used to prepare libraries and sequence TCR repertoires, to increase sequencing depth and limit assay-specific biases. Blood TCR repertoires of a handful of healthy adults were deeply sequenced to estimate repertoire size and the extent of clonotype sharing between individuals.

This clone was seen only once. The antigen it recognizes is unknown. Base qualities were left out, and no much larger clone turns up one base away. The donors were healthy, HIV-negative adults with no recently reported acute infections or vaccinations. Every donor was a Caucasian adult living in Nashville, Tennessee, USA. CD4+ T cells were enriched by magnetic negative selection; naive cells were then positively selected on CD45RA, and the negative fraction formed the memory subset. Blood was collected by leukapheresis, and PBMCs were isolated by Ficoll-Histopaque density gradient centrifugation and then cryopreserved in liquid nitrogen vapor phase. Analytical flow cytometry was used to check the purity and quantity of each magnetically sorted T cell population. From each sorted fraction, genomic DNA was isolated and quantified by UV absorbance on a Nanodrop 2000c. Using the deep immunoSEQ assay, TCR CDR3 regions were amplified from genomic DNA by multiplex PCR. Extracted genomic DNA from each cell subset was spread evenly across all wells of several immunoSEQ 96-well plates, with each plate serving as a replicate. Each replicate PCR for sorted subsets received about 180 ng genomic DNA, equal to roughly 29,000 T cell genomes. Purified libraries were quantified with a Qubit 3.0 fluorometer, sized on a Bioanalyzer 2100, and re-quantified with the KAPA Library Quantification kit. A separate single-read 150-cycle Illumina NextSeq 550 flow cell was used to sequence each immunoSEQ 96-well plate. The source study handled its data this way. Because the immunoSEQ output included only junctional sequences and no quality scores, the filtering could not be the same as the filtering used for full-length reads. Sequences were annotated with PyIR, a Python wrapper for IgBLAST v1.9, and V/J genes and CDR3 were assigned using IMGT germline references. Reads with weak V/J assignments (E-value above 1e-6), missing CDR3, stop codons, out-of-frame junctions, or ambiguous translated residues were removed. V3J clonotypes were defined as sequences sharing the same inferred V gene, J gene, and CDR3 amino acid sequence. Percentage overlap between repertoires was calculated by dividing the number of shared unique clonotypes by the size of the smaller repertoire. RTK rarefaction, the Chao1 estimator, and Recon v2.1 estimates of unobserved clonotypes were used to assess repertoire richness. Generation probabilities for all TCRbeta clonotypes obtained by the gDNA method from a few donors were computed using OLGA. The source is immuneACCESS, and TCRdb retained only in-frame sequences with V and J called. Part of the clones is not carried over; for the studies checked, unresolved V genes explain less than half of this, and the remainder is unexplained. V and J calls and clone size come straight from that table; D and trimming were deduced from the DNA. This sample lists over a million clones; about 74% were detected once. Clones ranked in the top ten supply nearly 1.5% of the sample.

Study-wide findings and limitations: About 4.5% of naive CD4, 3.5% of naive CD8, 2.3% of memory CD4, and approximately 0.4% of memory CD8 clonotypes were shared across a few donors. Sampling was restricted to blood, and TCR repertoires in tissues likely differ from the TCR repertoires found in blood. Incomplete sequencing was indicated by rarefaction of sorted-subset datasets, despite the large sequencing depth. Based on pairwise subsampling, the degree of clonotype sharing among donors was expected to be affected by sequencing depth. Clonotypes shared by all four sorted-subset donors showed higher generation probabilities than non-shared clonotypes. Naive subsets generally had larger estimated clonotype richness than memory subsets. The small number of donors limited the genetic and exposure-history diversity represented.

The receptor was derived from a man aged 18-30 years in good health. The sample taken for sequencing was memory CD4+ T cells sorted from blood. Interpreted using the paper, the cell subset or site label stands for: CD45RA-negative fraction.

The sequenced DNA is TGTGCCAGCAGCGAAGGCCTTAGCGGGAGCTCAGATACGCAGTATTTT. This yields the protein CASSEGLSGSSDTQYF. The sequence joins TRBV7-2 to TRBJ2-3, and 9 junction bases match TRBD2. CDR1 and CDR2, per the germline V gene, are SGHTA and FQGNSA. CDR3 length: 16 amino acids, cysteine to phenylalanine. The CDR3 DNA has 48 bases and is translated from base 1. Trimming leaves V shorter by 5 bases and J shorter by 4 bases, with the junction holding 10 bases beyond the gene matches. Where the CDR3 stops, the reference TRBV7-2 and TRBJ2-3 genes take over; the full variable domain is GAGVSQSPSNKVTEKGKDVELRCDPISGHTALYWYRQSLGQGLEFLIYFQGNSAPDKSGLPSDRFSAERTGGSVSTLTIQRTQQEDSAVYLCASSEGLSGSSDTQYFGPGTRLTVL.